These 5 T cell receptor beta chains were sequenced from one sample in a study of Graves' ophthalmopathy and Graves' hyperthyroidism. Beta-chain TCR CDR3 regions were amplified from RNA transcripts. First-round RT-PCR with HTBI primers preceded a second-round multiplex PCR. TCRdb reanalysed the multiplex PCR reads using MiXCR and keeps one entry per CDR3 protein. The sample has under 350,000 distinct CDR3 sequences, roughly 15% seen once; the top ten hold 9% to 15%. Sequencing input: peripheral blood. The source is an adult man with Graves' ophthalmopathy.

This clonotype was detected a few times. The rearrangement uses TRBV5-5 and TRBJ2-7, with D possibly being TRBD1 or TRBD2 (5 bases each). The CDR3 length is 14 residues. The germline CDR1 and CDR2 sequences are SGHKS and YYEKEE (reference sequence). V shed 4 bases and J shed 4 bases, with 15 bases lying between them. The CDR3 DNA follows: TGTGCCAGCAGCCCGGGGCGCGGGTTTTACGAGCAGTACTTC. As protein: CASSPGRGFYEQYF.

This clonotype was detected many times. The chain is built from TRBV5-1 and TRBJ2-5; unclear D gene. CDR3 size: 15 residues. Deletions cut 0 bases from V and 5 bases from J, with 14 bases between. Germline V gives CDR1 SGHRS, CDR2 YFSETQ. The CDR3 loop is CASSLDGQARETQYF. The CDR3 DNA is TGCGCCAGCAGCTTGGATGGGCAGGCGCGGGAGACCCAGTACTTC.

This clonotype was recorded many times. J is TRBJ2-4 and V is TRBV12-3 or TRBV12-4; 11 bases agree with TRBD2. J gave up 4 bases and V 4 bases, and 3 bases lay outside the gene matches. The CDR3 contains 15 residues. The CDR3: CASSSSGGRKNIQYF. The CDR3 DNA sequence: TGTGCCAGCAGTTCTAGCGGGGGGCGAAAAAACATTCAGTACTTC.

There are many counts of this clonotype. The chain employs TRBV14 and TRBJ2-7; TRBD1 matches 11 bases. V dropped 3 bases and J dropped 4; count of bases not matched to a gene: 5. The germline V gene encodes CDR1 SGHDN and CDR2 FVKESK. The CDR3 is made up of 15 amino acids. Written as DNA, the CDR3 is TGTGCCAGCAGCCATATGGACAGGGGGCTTTACGAGCAGTACTTC. It yields the protein CASSHMDRGLYEQYF.

The V call is TRBV12-3 or TRBV12-4, the J call TRBJ2-7; D perhaps matches TRBD2 (5 bases). This CDR3 has 13 amino acids. V shed 5 bases and J shed 6 bases, with 14 bases lying between them. In DNA, the CDR3 is TGTGCCAGCAGTCACTCGGGGAGCGGCGAGCAGTACTTC. It encodes CASSHSGSGEQYF.